The 6 T cell receptor beta chains given below trace back to one sample, sequenced in a study of blood T cell repertoires in COVID-19. Using immunoSEQ multiplex PCR, the repertoire was profiled, and TCRdb retains in-frame clones only, with some absent. This table has 180,000 or so clones, about 86% appearing once. The sample comprised peripheral blood. These receptors all come from a woman aged 80 or older in a cohort sampled during active or convalescent COVID-19.

V gene TRBV18 combines with J gene TRBJ1-2; 7 bases are shared with TRBD1. V shed 2 bases and J 4 bases; nucleotides not matched to a gene: 10. The V gene's germline CDR1 is KGHSH and CDR2 LQKENI. The CDR3 consists of 16 residues. The CDR3 loop reads CASSPSQGQALYGYTF. The CDR3 nucleotides are TGTGCCAGCTCACCAAGCCAAGGACAGGCCCTCTATGGCTACACCTTC. The full variable domain, in which reference TRBV18 and TRBJ1-2 provide the parts outside the CDR3, is NAGVMQNPRHLVRRRGQEARLRCSPMKGHSHVYWYRQLPEEGLKFMVYLQKENIIDESGMPKERFSAEFPKEGPSILRIQQVVRGDSAAYFCASSPSQGQALYGYTFGSGTRLTVV.

V usage is TRBV24-1 and J usage is TRBJ2-2; D uncertain. V lost 9 bases to trimming and J lost 3 bases, with 10 bases between them. There are 13 residues in the CDR3. Germline V gene lookup returns CDR1 KGHDR and CDR2 SFDVKD. The CDR3 sequence is CATEPLDTGELFF. CDR3 sequence (DNA): TGTGCCACCGAACCATTAGACACCGGGGAGCTGTTTTTT.

The table lists this clone with a count of one. V is TRBV27 and J is TRBJ1-2; D call uncertain. Trimming left V 7 bases short and J 3 bases short, with 15 bases between. CDR1 MNHEY and CDR2 SMNVEV come from the germline V gene (reference sequence). This CDR3 has 14 residues. Here the CDR3 reads CASKRAGLDYGYTF. Written as DNA, the CDR3 is TGTGCCAGCAAACGGGCCGGACTGGACTATGGCTACACCTTC.

V is TRBV21-1 and J is TRBJ2-1; TRBD2, as called in the table, went unchecked against the DNA. TRBV21-1 is tagged as a pseudogene. The CDR3 covers 12 residues. The CDR3 nucleotides read TGTGCCAGCAGGGAAAGGTTGGGGCGCGGGGTCTTC. Its protein product is CASRERLGRGVF.

The rearrangement joins TRBV6-2 or TRBV6-3 to TRBJ2-7; 8 nucleotides match TRBD2. V lost 6 bases and J lost 2; bases outside the gene matches: 6. This CDR3 has 14 amino acids. From germline, CDR1 is MNHEY and CDR2 SVGEGT. Here the CDR3 reads CASSKVAGPYEQYF. CDR3 in DNA: TGTGCCAGCAGCAAGGTAGCGGGACCCTACGAGCAGTACTTC.

This chain uses TRBV19 with TRBJ2-7; TRBD1 matches at 9 bases. Germline V gene lookup returns CDR1 LNHDA and CDR2 SQIVND (reference sequence). The ends lost 2 bases at V and 6 bases at J; junction bases unmatched: 5. The CDR3 totals 14 residues. CDR3 in amino acids: CASSITGTGFEQYF. CDR3 nucleotide sequence: TGTGCCAGTAGTATAACGGGGACAGGGTTCGAGCAGTACTTC.